The clone carrying this T cell receptor (beta chain) came up a few times. What it recognizes is unknown. These data belong to a study of breast tumors, draining lymph nodes, adjacent tissues. Findings and limits, study-wide: Compared with lymph nodes, tumors were less diverse; compared with nontumor tissue, more. Data fit most tumor T cells coming from lymph node, expanding in tumor. Tumor T cell lymph node origin was a supported hypothesis, not proven. Luminal-like breast cancer showed significantly higher tumor–nontumor repertoire similarity than basal-like.

TCRdb ran MiXCR on the multiplex PCR reads and lists one entry per CDR3 protein. Of approximately 52,000 distinct CDR3 sequences listed, under 45% are singletons. Sequenced input: breast tumor tissue. This TCR was sampled from a female donor with breast cancer. Some clones in this sample may be carry-over from other donors' samples.

The CDR3 nucleotides read TGTGCCAGCAGCTTAGCCCCCGGGACGGCCTCCTACGAGCAGTACTTC. Amino acid sequence: CASSLAPGTASYEQYF. The gene calls are TRBV7-9 and TRBJ2-7; D is possibly TRBD1 or TRBD2 (5 bases each). V was pared by 0 bases and J by 0 bases, with 12 bases between. CDR1 is SEHNR and CDR2 is FQNEAQ in the germline V gene (reference sequence). CDR3 length: 16 amino acids.